This TCR beta chain appears in the sequencing data of a study of T-cell reconstitution after alpha-beta-depleted transplantation in children. Study results and caveats: Expanded clones from the graft, numbering several hundred, reportedly supplied alpha-beta T cells about two months after transplant. The study traced high day-60 TCRbeta diversity in some patients to surviving recipient T cells and thymic progenitors. Diversity and T-cell counts at one year after transplant derived mostly from new T cells.

CDR1 and CDR2 from the germline V gene are SEHNR and FQNEAQ (reference sequence). V dropped 4 bases and J dropped 4; count of bases not matched to a gene: 5. CDR3 length: 14 amino acids. In regard to this clonotype: No antigen is known for it.

Unique molecular identifiers tagged the TCRbeta library. Via MiXCR, TCRdb re-called the PCR reads, giving one row per CDR3 protein. Among approximately 430,000 distinct CDR3 sequences listed, around 16% were seen once. V is TRBV7-9 and J is TRBJ2-5; TRBD2 agrees at 8 bases. The input for sequencing was PBMCs, mostly from graft donor cells, taken 360 days after TCRalphabeta/CD19-depleted stem cell transplant. The TCR originated in a boy under three years old who had a stem cell transplant for Wiskott-Aldrich syndrome, so the T cells may come from the graft donor. The CDR3 bases are TGTGCCAGCAGCTACTCGACTAGCGCAGAGACCCAGTACTTC. Its translation is CASSYSTSAETQYF.